These T cell receptor beta chains were read from a single sample in a study of T cells in Graves' hyperthyroidism and ophthalmopathy. One entry per CDR3 protein results from TCRdb running MiXCR on the multiplex PCR reads. The sample holds more than 300,000 distinct CDR3 sequences, about 18% seen once. The sequenced material came from blood. The source is a man between 18 and 29 years old with Graves' ophthalmopathy. CDR3s include the opening cysteine and the closing phenylalanine or tryptophan. D genes are given only for firm matches. Clone size is shown for a subset of rows, as once, few, many or a class of expanded clone.

D gene	V gene	J gene	CDR3 length	clone size	CDR3 DNA	CDR3 protein
TRBD1	TRBV7-2	TRBJ2-3	18	NA	TGTGCCAGCAGCTTATTCGGACAGGGTTTGGGGGGCACAGATACGCAGTATTTT	CASSLFGQGLGGTDTQYF
NA	TRBV28	TRBJ2-7	13	NA	TGTGCCAGCTATGACGGACAACTCTACGAGCAGTACTTC	CASYDGQLYEQYF
NA	TRBV7-9	TRBJ1-3	14	few	TGTGCCAGCAGGGGACGACAGGCCGAAAACACCATATATTTT	CASRGRQAENTIYF
TRBD1	TRBV7-8	TRBJ1-1	17	many	TGTGCCAGCAGCCCCTTTAGGGACAGGGGTTTGGACACTGAAGCTTTCTTT	CASSPFRDRGLDTEAFF
TRBD1	TRBV5-8	TRBJ1-1	14	NA	TGTGCCAGCAGCTACCAGGGGGCATACACTGAAGCTTTCTTT	CASSYQGAYTEAFF
NA	TRBV27	TRBJ1-5	16	many	TGTGCCAGCAGTCCACGAACGCTGGATAGCAATCAGCCCCAGCATTTT	CASSPRTLDSNQPQHF
TRBD1	TRBV7-8	TRBJ2-4	17	NA	TGTGCCAGCAGCAAGACAGGGGGTGAGGTAGCCAAAAACATTCAGTACTTC	CASSKTGGEVAKNIQYF
TRBD1	TRBV5-5	TRBJ2-7	15	few	TGTGCCAGCAGCACCGGGACAGAGACGGCCTACGAGCAGTACTTC	CASSTGTETAYEQYF
NA	TRBV6-1	TRBJ1-2	10	NA	TGTGCCAGCAGAGAAGATGGCTACACCTTC	CASREDGYTF
NA	TRBV12-3/TRBV12-4	TRBJ1-2	12	many	TGTGCCAGCAGTTGGACATACTATGGCTACACCTTC	CASSWTYYGYTF
TRBD2	TRBV7-6	TRBJ2-3	13	NA	TGTGCCAGCGGGAGGGACTTCACAGATACGCAGTATTTT	CASGRDFTDTQYF
NA	TRBV10-1	TRBJ1-6	13	few	TGCGCCAGCAGTTCTGGGAGGGACTCACCCCTCCACTTT	CASSSGRDSPLHF
NA	TRBV7-6	TRBJ2-1	16	NA	TGTGCCAGCAGCTTTCCCGCTGATGCAAGCTCCAATGAGCAGTTCTTC	CASSFPADASSNEQFF
NA	TRBV27	TRBJ1-2	13	many	TGTGCCAGCAGTTTTTGGGGGGCAGATGGCTACACCTTC	CASSFWGADGYTF
NA	TRBV28	TRBJ1-2	12	NA	TGTGCCAGCGCACTTGCCGGCTATGGCTACACCTTC	CASALAGYGYTF
TRBD2	TRBV2	TRBJ2-1	19	once	TGTGCCAGCAGGGCTAGCGGGGGGGCCCTTTTTAGCTCCTACAATGAGCAGTTCTTC	CASRASGGALFSSYNEQFF
NA	TRBV2	TRBJ1-2	11	many	TGTGCCAGCAGCCGAGTTGATGGCTACACCTTC	CASSRVDGYTF
TRBD1	TRBV20-1	TRBJ2-1	13	many	TGCAGTGCGACGGACAGGGCCTACAATGAGCAGTTCTTC	CSATDRAYNEQFF
TRBD2	TRBV18	TRBJ2-3	16	few	TGTGCCAGCTCACGGGGGACTAGCGGGGGAACAGATACGCAGTATTTT	CASSRGTSGGTDTQYF
NA	TRBV11-2	TRBJ1-1	13	few	TGTGCCAGCAGCTTAGTGGTTAACACTGAAGCTTTCTTT	CASSLVVNTEAFF
TRBD1	TRBV11-3	TRBJ2-1	14	many	TGTGCCAGCAGCCCGGACAGGGTGAGCGATGAGCAGTTCTTC	CASSPDRVSDEQFF
TRBD2	TRBV20-1	TRBJ2-7	15	NA	TGCAGTGCTAGCTCCCCCGGGGGGGCAGCCTACGAGCAGTACTTC	CSASSPGGAAYEQYF
TRBD2	TRBV5-1	TRBJ2-1	16	few	TGCGCCAGCAGCCGCCGACTAGCGGGGAGGTACAATGAGCAGTTCTTC	CASSRRLAGRYNEQFF
NA	TRBV5-1	TRBJ1-1	13	many	TGCGCCAGCAGCCAACTTACGGGCACTGAAGCTTTCTTT	CASSQLTGTEAFF
NA	TRBV2	TRBJ1-1	13	many	TGTGCCACGAGGACAGCCATGAACACTGAAGCTTTCTTT	CATRTAMNTEAFF